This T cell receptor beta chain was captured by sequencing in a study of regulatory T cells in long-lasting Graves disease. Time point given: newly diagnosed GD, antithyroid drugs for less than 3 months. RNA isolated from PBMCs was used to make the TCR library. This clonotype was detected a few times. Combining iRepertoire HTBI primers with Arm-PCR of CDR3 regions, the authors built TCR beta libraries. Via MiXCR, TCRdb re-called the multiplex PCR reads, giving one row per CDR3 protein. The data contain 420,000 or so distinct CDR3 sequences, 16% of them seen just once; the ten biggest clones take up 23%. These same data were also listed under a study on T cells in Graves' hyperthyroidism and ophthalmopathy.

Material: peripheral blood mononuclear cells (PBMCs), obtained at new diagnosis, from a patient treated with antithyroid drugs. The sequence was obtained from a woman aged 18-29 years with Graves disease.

The CDR3 is CASSLKRSYEQYF. The CDR3 DNA is TGTGCCAGCAGTTTAAAGAGATCCTACGAGCAGTACTTC. J is TRBJ2-7 and V is TRBV27; D is unresolved. V was clipped by 2 bases and J by 1 base, with 6 bases between them. Germline CDR1 reads MNHEY; CDR2 reads SMNVEV (reference sequence). CDR3 length: 13 amino acids.